A single sample is the source of the 18 T cell receptor beta chains below, sequenced in a study of vaccination and CD4 T cells after COVID-19. These receptors' antigens are unknown. The Oncomine TCR Beta short-read assay was applied to DNA of cultured CD4+ T cells. TCRdb itself ran the PCR reads through MiXCR, one entry per CDR3 protein. The table has over 7,500 distinct CDR3 sequences, roughly 26% seen once. Described treatment: approximately nine-day PBMC culture with coronavirus spike peptide pools or control peptides (ViraFEST assay). This specimen was CD4+ T cells from blood, cultured in vitro, taken after SARS-CoV-2 vaccination. These receptors came from a human donor who had recovered from COVID-19.

This clonotype was seen more than once but under ten times. This chain joins TRBV4-3 and TRBJ2-2; 9 nucleotides agree with TRBD1. The germline CDR1 and CDR2 sequences are LGHNA and YSLEER. The CDR3 is made up of 17 amino acids. V trimming: 2 bases; J trimming: 5 bases; junction bases outside the gene matches: 9. Here the CDR3 DNA reads TGCGCCAGCAGCCAACGCCGAGGGACAGGGAGGACCGGGGAGCTGTTTTTT. It is translated as CASSQRRGTGRTGELFF.

The chain is built from TRBV6-5 and TRBJ2-7, with D perhaps matching TRBD1 (5 bases). There are 14 residues in the CDR3. V dropped 0 bases and J dropped 1 base, with 7 bases sitting between them. Looked up from germline, CDR1 is MNHEY and CDR2 is SVGAGI. The CDR3 loop is CASSYSPGSYEQYF. The CDR3 nucleotides read TGTGCCAGCAGTTACTCGCCAGGGTCCTACGAGCAGTACTTC.

There are a few counts of this clonotype. The chain recombines TRBV6-2 or TRBV6-3 with TRBJ1-5; 7 nucleotides line up with TRBD1. Germline lookup yields CDR1 MNHEY and CDR2 SVGEGT. This CDR3 spans 13 amino acids. J gave up 6 bases and V 5 bases, and 4 bases lay outside the gene matches. The CDR3 DNA is TGTGCCAGCAGTCGACAGGGATCTCAGCCCCAGCATTTT. Its protein is CASSRQGSQPQHF.

CDR3 in amino acids: CASPQRDWYEQYF. For the CDR3, the DNA is TGTGCCAGTCCCCAGCGGGACTGGTACGAGCAGTACTTC. The chain recombines TRBV19 with TRBJ2-7, with 7 bases identical to TRBD2. The V and J ends lost 8 bases and 4 bases, in that order; junction bases with no gene match: 8. The CDR3 covers 13 residues. CDR1 LNHDA and CDR2 SQIVND come from the germline V gene (reference sequence).

The V and J genes are TRBV7-7 and TRBJ2-7; 8 bases agree with TRBD1. The germline CDR1 and CDR2 sequences are SSHAT and FNYEAQ (reference sequence). V was clipped by 3 bases and J by 6 bases; unmatched bases: 4. The CDR3 length is 13 residues. The CDR3 nucleotides are TGTGCCAGCAGCTTGGACAGGGTTGCCGAGCAGTACTTC. Amino acids: CASSLDRVAEQYF.

A few counts support this clonotype. The chain joins TRBV19 to TRBJ1-3; no firm D call. The V and J ends lost 4 bases and 9 bases respectively, with 10 bases between them. Germline CDR1 and CDR2: LNHDA and SQIVND (reference sequence). The CDR3 is 12 residues long. The DNA for the CDR3 is TGTGCCAGTAGTACCCGACAAACCACCATATATTTT. Residues: CASSTRQTTIYF.

The J gene is TRBJ1-2, the V gene TRBV28, with 10 bases that match TRBD1. The CDR3 runs to 20 residues. The V gene's germline CDR1 is MDHEN and CDR2 SYDVKM. V lost 2 bases, J lost 0 bases, and 15 bases stayed unmatched. CDR3 DNA sequence: TGTGCCAGCAGTTTAGGTAGTAGGATGGGGACAGGGGCTCCTAACTATGGCTACACCTTC. Residues: CASSLGSRMGTGAPNYGYTF.

This clonotype is medium-sized (0.01 to 0.1%) by share. The V and J genes are TRBV27 and TRBJ1-2; weak D call: TRBD1 (6 bases). There are 14 residues in the CDR3. Trimming took 6 bases from V and 6 from J, leaving 17 bases between them. Germline CDR1 and CDR2: MNHEY and SMNVEV (reference sequence). The CDR3 is CASSPGGSGDGYTF. DNA of the CDR3: TGTGCCAGCAGCCCGGGGGGCTCAGGCGATGGCTACACCTTC.

This clonotype was seen a few times. J is TRBJ2-1 and V is TRBV4-1; 11 bases agree with TRBD2. The CDR3 runs 17 residues. The V and J ends lost 0 bases and 8 bases, in that order; junction bases with no gene match: 9. Germline lookup yields CDR1 MGHRA and CDR2 YSYEKL. CDR3 nucleotide sequence: TGCGCCAGCAGCCAAGATTCGCAACTAGCGGGAGTTGATGAGCAGTTCTTC. Protein sequence: CASSQDSQLAGVDEQFF.

The chain employs TRBV20-1 and TRBJ2-1; 8 bases map to TRBD1. Looked up from germline, CDR1 is DFQATT and CDR2 is SNEGSKA (reference sequence). The CDR3 contains 16 residues. V lost 0 bases and J lost 4; bases outside the gene matches: 8. Here the CDR3 DNA reads TGCAGTGCTAGAGATCAATCCAGGGGGCAATACAATGAGCAGTTCTTC. This gives the protein CSARDQSRGQYNEQFF.

The rearrangement links TRBV5-4 to TRBJ2-5; TRBD2 matches 7 bases. Germline values: CDR1 SGHNT, CDR2 YYREEE (reference sequence). J lost 4 bases, V lost 2 bases, and 5 bases had no gene match. The length of the CDR3 is 14 residues. The CDR3 DNA sequence: TGTGCCAGCAGCTTTCGGCTAGCGGCAGAGACCCAGTACTTC. It specifies CASSFRLAAETQYF.

In this sample, this clonotype turned up a few times. The V and J genes are TRBV7-9 and TRBJ2-7, with D unresolved. The germline gives CDR1 SEHNR, CDR2 FQNEAQ (reference sequence). The CDR3 is made up of 16 amino acids. Between the trimmed V and J ends, which lost 4 bases and 0 bases, there was a span of 16 bases. The CDR3 region has the DNA TGTGCCAGCAGCTCCCTGGCAGAGAGACCCTCCTACGAGCAGTACTTC. Protein product: CASSSLAERPSYEQYF.

V and J are TRBV6-1 and TRBJ1-2; D gene uncertain. V was shortened by 1 base and J by 5 bases, with 8 bases between the two germline ends. The CDR3 runs to 13 residues. Looked up from germline, CDR1 is MNHNS and CDR2 is SASEGT. This CDR3 is CASSEVGAYGYTF. The CDR3 DNA is TGTGCCAGCAGTGAAGTGGGCGCATATGGCTACACCTTC.

The table lists this clonotype with a few counts. V gene TRBV6-5 combines with J gene TRBJ2-3; 7 nucleotides match TRBD2. The CDR3 has 13 residues. Germline loops: CDR1 MNHEY, CDR2 SVGAGI. V was pared by 3 bases and J by 6 bases, with 3 bases of the junction left unmatched. In nucleotides, the CDR3 is TGTGCCAGCAGTTATACTAGCGCGGATACGCAGTATTTT. As protein: CASSYTSADTQYF.

The chain combines TRBV19 with TRBJ2-7; 10 positions agree with TRBD1. The CDR3 runs 17 residues. The V and J ends lost 3 bases and 1 base, in that order; junction bases with no gene match: 9. The germline V gene has CDR1 LNHDA and CDR2 SQIVND (reference sequence). The CDR3 DNA is TGTGCCAGTAGTATGTCATTAAGGGACAGGGGTTCCTACGAGCAGTACTTC. It specifies CASSMSLRDRGSYEQYF.

This clonotype came up a few times. This chain's CDR3 is CASSSGLAGTDTQYF. CDR3 in DNA: TGTGCCAGCAGCTCCGGACTAGCGGGCACAGATACGCAGTATTTT. The rearrangement uses TRBV7-3 and TRBJ2-3; TRBD2 aligns across 10 bases. From germline, CDR1 is SGHTA and CDR2 FQGTGA. V trimming: 4 bases; J trimming: 1 base; junction bases outside the gene matches: 2. The CDR3 loop spans 15 amino acids. The full variable domain, with the rest looked up from reference TRBV7-3 and TRBJ2-3, is GAGVSQTPSNKVTEKGKYVELRCDPISGHTALYWYRQSLGQGPEFLIYFQGTGAADDSGLPNDRFFAVRPEGSVSTLKIQRTERGDSAVYLCASSSGLAGTDTQYFGPGTRLTVL.

The chain recombines TRBV28 with TRBJ1-1, with TRBD1 identical over 10 bases. CDR1 and CDR2 (germline): MDHEN, SYDVKM. The CDR3 sequence is 11 residues long. The CDR3 bases are TGTGTCTCTAGGGACAGGGGTGAAGCTTTCTTT. Translating it yields CVSRDRGEAFF. Drawing the rest from reference TRBV28 and TRBJ1-1, the complete variable domain is DVKVTQSSRYLVKRTGEKVFLECVQDMDHENMFWYRQDPGLGLRLIYFSYDVKMKEKGDIPEGYSVSREKKERFSLILESASTNQTSMYLCVSRDRGEAFFGQGTRLTVV.

The chain couples TRBV20-1 to TRBJ1-2; the match to TRBD1 covers 7 bases. This CDR3 contains 14 residues. Germline values: CDR1 DFQATT, CDR2 SNEGSKA (reference sequence). The junction had 10 bases not matched to a gene; V was cut back by 7 bases and J by 2 bases. The CDR3 DNA sequence: TGCAGTGTTAGCCCCGACAGGGCAAACTATGGCTACACCTTC. Its translation: CSVSPDRANYGYTF.